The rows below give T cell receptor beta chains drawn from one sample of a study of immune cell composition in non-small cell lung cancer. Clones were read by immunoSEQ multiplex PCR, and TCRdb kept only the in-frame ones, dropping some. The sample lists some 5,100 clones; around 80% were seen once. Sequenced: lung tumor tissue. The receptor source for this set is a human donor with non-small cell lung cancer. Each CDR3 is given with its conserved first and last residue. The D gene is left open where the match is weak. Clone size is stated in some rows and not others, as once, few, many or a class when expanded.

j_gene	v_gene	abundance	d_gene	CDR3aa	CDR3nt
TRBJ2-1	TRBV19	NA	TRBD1	CATLDRSGYNEQFF	TGTGCCACCTTGGACAGGTCCGGGTACAATGAGCAGTTCTTC
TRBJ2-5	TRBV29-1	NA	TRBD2	CSVPRPGTRRETQYF	TGCAGCGTCCCGAGACCCGGGACTAGGAGAGAGACCCAGTACTTC
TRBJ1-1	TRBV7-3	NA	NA	CASSLMPGAEWTEAFF	TGTGCCAGCAGCTTAATGCCAGGGGCTGAGTGGACTGAAGCTTTCTTT
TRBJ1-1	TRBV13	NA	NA	CASSLNRDSEAFF	TGTGCCAGCAGCTTAAACAGGGATAGTGAAGCTTTCTTT
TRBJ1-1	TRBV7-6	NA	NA	CASSPLLRNTEAFF	TGTGCCAGCAGCCCCCTTTTGAGAAACACTGAAGCTTTCTTT
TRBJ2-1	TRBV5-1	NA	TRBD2	CASSLVGTSNYNEQFF	TGCGCCAGCAGCTTGGTAGGGACTAGTAACTACAATGAGCAGTTCTTC
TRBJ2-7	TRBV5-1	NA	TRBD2	CASSPGLAGYEQYF	TGCGCCAGCAGCCCAGGACTAGCGGGGTACGAGCAGTACTTC
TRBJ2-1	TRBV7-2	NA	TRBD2	CASSASRTSGEQFF	TGTGCCAGCAGCGCTAGTCGGACTAGTGGTGAGCAGTTCTTC
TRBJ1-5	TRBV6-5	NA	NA	CASRLYGGDNQPQHF	TGTGCCAGCAGACTTTATGGGGGGGACAATCAGCCCCAGCATTTT
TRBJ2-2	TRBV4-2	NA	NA	CASSQESRPNTGELFF	TGTGCCAGCAGCCAAGAGAGCCGCCCCAACACCGGGGAGCTGTTTTTT
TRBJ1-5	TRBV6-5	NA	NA	CASSNRAFQPQHF	TGTGCCAGCAGTAACAGGGCATTTCAGCCCCAGCATTTT
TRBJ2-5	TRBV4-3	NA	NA	CASSSRRDGPETQYF	TGCGCCAGCAGCTCCCGCCGGGATGGCCCAGAGACCCAGTACTTC
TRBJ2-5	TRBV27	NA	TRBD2	CASSRYIVSGGDGETQYF	TGTGCCAGCAGTCGATACATAGTCAGCGGGGGGGATGGAGAGACCCAGTACTTC
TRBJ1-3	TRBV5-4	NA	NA	CASSSRDSGNTIYF	TGTGCCAGCAGCTCCAGGGACTCTGGAAACACCATATATTTT
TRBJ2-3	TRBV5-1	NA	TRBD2	CASSPRTSGSPDTQYF	TGCGCCAGCAGCCCGAGGACTAGCGGCTCCCCCGATACGCAGTATTTT
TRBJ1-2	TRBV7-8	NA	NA	CASSLVEANYGYTF	TGTGCCAGCAGCTTAGTAGAAGCTAACTATGGCTACACCTTC
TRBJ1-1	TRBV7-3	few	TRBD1	CASSLVAGQYTEAFF	TGTGCCAGCAGCTTAGTCGCGGGACAGTACACTGAAGCTTTCTTT
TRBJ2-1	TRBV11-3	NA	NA	CASSSYGADGNEQFF	TGTGCCAGCAGCTCTTATGGGGCCGACGGCAATGAGCAGTTCTTC
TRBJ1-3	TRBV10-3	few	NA	CAISEGREAGNTIYF	TGTGCCATCAGTGAGGGCAGAGAGGCTGGAAACACCATATATTTT
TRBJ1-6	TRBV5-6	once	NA	CASSWGRDSPLHF	TGTGCCAGCAGCTGGGGCAGGGATTCACCCCTCCACTTT
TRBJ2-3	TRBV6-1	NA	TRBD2	CASLKELAGGGTQYF	TGTGCCAGCCTTAAAGAACTAGCGGGGGGGGGTACGCAGTATTTT
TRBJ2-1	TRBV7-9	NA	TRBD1	CASSSLQGTNEQFF	TGTGCCAGCAGCTCCTTACAGGGGACCAATGAGCAGTTCTTC
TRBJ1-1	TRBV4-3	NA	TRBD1	CASSQAVSGGNTEAFF	TGCGCCAGCAGCCAAGCGGTTTCAGGGGGAAACACTGAAGCTTTCTTT
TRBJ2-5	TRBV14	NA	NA	CASSQVGTGGETQYF	TGTGCCAGCAGCCAAGTAGGGACCGGGGGAGAGACCCAGTACTTC
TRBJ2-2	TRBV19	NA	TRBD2	CASRAGLAGGTGELFF	TGTGCCAGTAGAGCGGGACTAGCGGGGGGCACCGGGGAGCTGTTTTTT
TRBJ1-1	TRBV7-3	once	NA	CASSATRQGTNTEAFF	TGTGCCAGCAGCGCCACGCGCCAGGGAACCAACACTGAAGCTTTCTTT
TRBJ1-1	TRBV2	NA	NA	CASSRRLDVEAFF	TGTGCCAGCAGTAGGCGGCTGGATGTTGAAGCTTTCTTT
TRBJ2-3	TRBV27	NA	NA	CASSPRGLTDTQYF	TGTGCCAGCAGCCCTCGAGGCCTCACAGATACGCAGTATTTT
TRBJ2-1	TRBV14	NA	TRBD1	CASSQDTTGTGIYNEQFF	TGTGCCAGCAGCCAAGATACTACCGGGACAGGGATTTACAATGAGCAGTTCTTC